This TCR beta chain was documented in a study of cytomegalovirus exposure and HLA in healthy donors. The primer mix had 60 Vbeta and 13 Jbeta primers. Profiled with immunoSEQ multiplex PCR; TCRdb holds only in-frame clones, not every one. The repertoire holds about 190,000 clones, with approximately 88% as singletons. The V end lost 3 bases, the J end lost 0 bases, and 12 bases lay between the germline ends. Germline V gene data show CDR1 as SGHDN and CDR2 as FVKESK. The CDR3 consists of 16 residues. As to this clone: What it recognizes is unknown.

Study outcomes and limitations: In a later analysis, V- and J-gene trimming of beta chains associated with a DCLRE1C missense variant, replicated independently. In presence/absence analyses, roughly uniform sequencing depth across donors was assumed.

The chain uses TRBV14 and TRBJ2-4; no clear D gene. Material for sequencing was PBMCs. This receptor was identified in a boy aged 5-17 years in good health and CMV-seronegative. CDR3 sequence reads: CASSHSRPLAKNIQYF. CDR3 bases: TGTGCCAGCAGCCACAGCAGGCCGCTAGCCAAAAACATTCAGTACTTC.